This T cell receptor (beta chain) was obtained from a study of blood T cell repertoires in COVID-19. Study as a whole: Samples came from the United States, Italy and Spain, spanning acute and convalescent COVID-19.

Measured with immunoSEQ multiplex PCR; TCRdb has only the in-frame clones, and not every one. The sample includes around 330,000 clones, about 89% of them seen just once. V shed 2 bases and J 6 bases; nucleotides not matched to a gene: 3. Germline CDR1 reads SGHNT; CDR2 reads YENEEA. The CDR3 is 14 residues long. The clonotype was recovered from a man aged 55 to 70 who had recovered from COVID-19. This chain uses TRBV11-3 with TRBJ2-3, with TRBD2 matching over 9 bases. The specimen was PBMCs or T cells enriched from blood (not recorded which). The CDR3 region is CASSLSSGSDTQYF. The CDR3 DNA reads TGTGCCAGCAGCTTAAGTAGCGGGAGTGATACGCAGTATTTT.